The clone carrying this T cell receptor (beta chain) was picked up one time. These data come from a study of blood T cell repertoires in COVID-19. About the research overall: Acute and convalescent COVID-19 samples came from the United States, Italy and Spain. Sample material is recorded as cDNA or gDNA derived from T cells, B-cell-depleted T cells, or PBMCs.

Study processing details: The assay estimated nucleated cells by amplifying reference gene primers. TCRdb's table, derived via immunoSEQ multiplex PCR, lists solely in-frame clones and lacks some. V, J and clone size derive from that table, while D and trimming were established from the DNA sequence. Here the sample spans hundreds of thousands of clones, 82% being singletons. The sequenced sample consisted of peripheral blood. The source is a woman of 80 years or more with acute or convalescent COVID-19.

The CDR3 nucleotides are TGTGCCAGCAGTTTGGGACTGGGACAGCCCCAGCATTTT. Protein: CASSLGLGQPQHF. J is TRBJ1-5 and V is TRBV27; maybe TRBD1 (5 bases). The CDR3 runs 13 residues. Germline-derived CDR1 and CDR2 are MNHEY and SMNVEV (reference sequence). V lost 3 bases, J lost 7 bases, and 10 bases lay in between.